These 27 T cell receptor beta chains came from one sample sequenced in a study of identical twins. TCRdb analysed the 5' RACE reads with MiXCR anew, one entry per CDR3 protein. The table includes around 550,000 distinct CDR3 sequences, approximately 16% detected once. The sample also formed part of further work on yellow fever vaccine responses in identical twins.

The specimen sequenced was CD4+ T cells sorted from blood. The source of these receptors is a woman aged 18-29 years in good health.

The chain joins TRBV12-3 or TRBV12-4 to TRBJ2-3; 11 nucleotides align to TRBD2. V shed 7 bases and J 0 bases; nucleotides not matched to a gene: 12. The CDR3 is made up of 18 amino acids. Written as DNA, the CDR3 is TGTGCCAGCACCCCGGGACTAGCGGCTCCATCTAGCACAGATACGCAGTATTTT. Translated: CASTPGLAAPSSTDTQYF.

This clonotype turned up a few times. The chain links TRBV4-1 to TRBJ2-4, with 11 positions matching TRBD2. The trim removed 1 base at V and 0 bases at J, leaving 2 bases unmatched. The germline CDR1 and CDR2 sequences are MGHRA and YSYEKL. This CDR3 spans 17 amino acids. CDR3 residues: CASSQAGLAGAKNIQYF. DNA of the CDR3: TGCGCCAGCAGCCAAGCCGGACTAGCGGGAGCCAAAAACATTCAGTACTTC.

This clonotype occurred once. Relative to the germline gene, one junction end is altered; a read error may explain this. The chain uses TRBV5-1 and TRBJ2-2; a possible D gene is TRBD1 (6 bases). Germline loops: CDR1 SGHRS, CDR2 YFSETQ. This CDR3 comprises 15 residues. The CDR3 spells CASRRGNTNTGELIF. The DNA for the CDR3 is TGCGCCAGCAGGAGGGGGAATACGAACACCGGGGAGCTGATTTTT. Based on the CDR3 plus reference TRBV5-1 and TRBJ2-2, the full variable domain is KAGVTQTPRYLIKTRGQQVTLSCSPISGHRSVSWYQQTPGQGLQFLFEYFSETQRNKGNFPGRFSGRQFSNSRSEMNVSTLELGDSALYLCASRRGNTNTGELIFGEGSRLTVL.

Comments on this clonotype: At one end the junction does not follow the germline gene, possibly because of a read error. The V call is TRBV2, the J call TRBJ2-3, with D perhaps matching TRBD1 (5 bases). Germline V gene sequence: CDR1 SNHLY, CDR2 FYNNEI. The CDR3 has 14 amino acids. The CDR3 loop reads CACSPTGNTDTQYF. CDR3 coding DNA: TGTGCCTGCAGTCCCACAGGAAACACAGATACGCAGTATTTT.

The chain couples TRBV12-3 or TRBV12-4 to TRBJ2-1; D is possibly TRBD2 (6 bases). The CDR3 covers 14 residues. V dropped 10 bases and J dropped 3 bases, with 16 bases sitting between them. The CDR3 loop is CATKGGTSYNEQFF. Here the CDR3 DNA reads TGTGCCACCAAAGGCGGGACCAGCTACAATGAGCAGTTCTTC.

V usage is TRBV7-9 and J usage is TRBJ2-2; either TRBD1 or TRBD2 may supply D (5 bases each). This CDR3 has 16 residues. Germline V lookup: CDR1 SEHNR, CDR2 FQNEAQ (reference sequence). Trimming removed 6 bases at V and 4 bases at J, with 18 bases between. Here the CDR3 reads CASRTGTLLVTGELFF. The CDR3 nucleotides are TGTGCCAGCAGGACCGGGACCCTCCTCGTCACCGGGGAGCTGTTTTTT.

The chain recombines TRBV28 with TRBJ2-7; 7 bases are a match to TRBD2. V trimming: 3 bases; J trimming: 0 bases; junction bases outside the gene matches: 5. Germline CDR1 reads MDHEN; CDR2 reads SYDVKM. The CDR3 covers 15 residues. The CDR3 protein is CASSFSSGTSYEQYF. CDR3 nucleotides: TGTGCCAGCAGTTTTTCGAGCGGGACCTCCTACGAGCAGTACTTC.

This clonotype has more than one count but fewer than ten. This chain connects TRBV29-1 to TRBJ2-4; D might be TRBD1 (7 bases). The length of the CDR3 is 19 residues. Germline CDR1 and CDR2: SQVTM and ANQGSEA. Trimming removed 2 bases from V and 3 bases from J, with 26 bases in between. The CDR3: CSVESVAAPEGAGKNIQYF. The CDR3 DNA is TGCAGCGTTGAATCGGTAGCGGCACCGGAGGGGGCAGGCAAAAACATTCAGTACTTC. Filled out from reference TRBV29-1 and TRBJ2-4, the complete variable domain reads SAVISQKPSRDICQRGTSLTIQCQVDSQVTMMFWYRQQPGQSLTLIATANQGSEATYESGFVIDKFPISRPNLTFSTLTVSNMSPEDSSIYLCSVESVAAPEGAGKNIQYFGAGTRLSVL.

This clonotype was detected many times. This sequence joins TRBV3-1 and TRBJ2-4, with TRBD2 matching over 8 bases. In germline, CDR1 is LGHDT, CDR2 YNNKEL (reference sequence). V shed 4 bases, J shed 0 bases, and the junction held 2 bases outside the gene matches. The CDR3 has 15 amino acids. The CDR3 protein is CASSPLAGAKNIQYF. The CDR3 coding sequence is TGTGCCAGCAGCCCTCTAGCGGGAGCCAAAAACATTCAGTACTTC.

This chain joins TRBV28 and TRBJ2-7, with unresolved D. V was cut by 3 bases and J by 3 bases, with 9 bases left in between. Germline CDR1 is MDHEN and CDR2 is SYDVKM. This CDR3 comprises 13 residues. In nucleotides, the CDR3 is TGTGCCAGCAGTTTGCTCGATTACTACGAGCAGTACTTC. Translating it yields CASSLLDYYEQYF. Full variable domain (missing parts from reference TRBV28 and TRBJ2-7): DVKVTQSSRYLVKRTGEKVFLECVQDMDHENMFWYRQDPGLGLRLIYFSYDVKMKEKGDIPEGYSVSREKKERFSLILESASTNQTSMYLCASSLLDYYEQYFGPGTRLTVT.

This clonotype occurred a few times. The rearrangement joins TRBV28 to TRBJ2-1; the D gene is possibly TRBD2 (6 bases). The CDR3 consists of 16 residues. Germline V gene data show CDR1 as MDHEN and CDR2 as SYDVKM. Trimming shortened V by 5 bases and J by 9 bases, and 23 bases separated the two germline ends. The CDR3 reads CASSLTSRPTRAEQFF. The CDR3, as DNA: TGTGCCAGCAGTCTGACTTCTCGTCCGACTAGGGCTGAGCAGTTCTTC. Full variable domain (rest looked up from reference TRBV28 and TRBJ2-1): DVKVTQSSRYLVKRTGEKVFLECVQDMDHENMFWYRQDPGLGLRLIYFSYDVKMKEKGDIPEGYSVSREKKERFSLILESASTNQTSMYLCASSLTSRPTRAEQFFGPGTRLTVL.

The sample holds a few counts of this clonotype. The V gene is TRBV12-3 or TRBV12-4, the J gene TRBJ1-6; D is uncertain. Trimming removed 8 bases at V and 4 bases at J, with 12 bases between. The CDR3 consists of 14 residues. CDR3 DNA sequence: TGTGCCAGCCGGAATCCCGCATATAATTCACCCCTCCACTTT. Encoded protein: CASRNPAYNSPLHF.

The chain is built from TRBV3-1 and TRBJ2-1; perhaps TRBD2 as D (5 bases). The CDR3 totals 16 residues. V was clipped by 1 base and J by 0 bases, with 10 bases between them. From germline, CDR1 is LGHDT and CDR2 YNNKEL (reference sequence). The DNA for the CDR3 is TGTGCCAGCAGCCAAGTCGGGGTAAGCTCCTACAATGAGCAGTTCTTC. It yields the protein CASSQVGVSSYNEQFF.

This clonotype appeared many times. Here the CDR3 reads CASGLAGHNEQFF. CDR3 DNA sequence: TGTGCCAGCGGCCTAGCGGGTCACAATGAGCAGTTCTTC. The chain has TRBV12-3 or TRBV12-4 and TRBJ2-1, with 8 bases that match TRBD2. J gave up 5 bases and V 8 bases, and 5 bases lay outside the gene matches. The CDR3 loop spans 13 amino acids.

This chain joins TRBV7-6 and TRBJ2-7, with 7 bases fitting TRBD2. The CDR3 spans 17 residues. Unmatched junction bases numbered 17, after V lost 3 bases and J lost 6 bases. Germline lookup yields CDR1 SGHVS and CDR2 FNYEAQ. CDR3 amino acids: CASSFPGGLGGSGEQYF. CDR3 nucleotide sequence: TGTGCCAGCAGCTTTCCCGGCGGACTAGGAGGTTCTGGCGAGCAGTACTTC.

V is TRBV7-8 and J is TRBJ2-2; 7 positions match TRBD2. Germline loops: CDR1 SGHVS, CDR2 FQNEAQ. This CDR3 comprises 14 residues. V gave up 4 bases and J gave up 5 bases; unmatched junction bases: 4. CDR3 nucleotide sequence: TGTGCCAGCAGCTCCTTTAGCGGGACCGGGGAGCTGTTTTTT. It specifies CASSSFSGTGELFF.

A few counts support this clonotype. The chain couples TRBV25-1 to TRBJ1-5; possible D gene TRBD1, 5 bases. The CDR3 contains 15 residues. V gave up 1 base and J gave up 6 bases, with 13 bases separating them. From germline, CDR1 is MGHDK and CDR2 SYGVNS. The CDR3 bases are TGTGCCAGCAGTGAATGGGGGAACGGGGGTCAGCCCCAGCATTTT. It codes for CASSEWGNGGQPQHF.

The genes are TRBV10-2 and TRBJ2-2, with D unresolved. CDR1 WSHSY and CDR2 SAAADI come from the germline V gene. The CDR3 length is 16 residues. The germline V and J ends were trimmed by 6 bases and 3 bases, with 17 bases remaining between them. The CDR3 protein is CASRLTQPWDTGELFF. The CDR3 coding sequence is TGCGCCAGCAGACTTACCCAGCCCTGGGACACCGGGGAGCTGTTTTTT.

In its sample, this clonotype was seen a few times. The V and J genes are TRBV24-1 and TRBJ2-7; TRBD1 agrees at 9 bases. CDR3 length: 13 amino acids. Trimming took 7 bases from V and 5 from J; bases not matched to a gene: 5. Germline CDR1 is KGHDR and CDR2 is SFDVKD. This CDR3 reads CATRPGQGHEQYV. CDR3 DNA: TGTGCCACCAGGCCGGGACAGGGCCACGAGCAGTACGTC.

This sequence joins TRBV7-9 and TRBJ2-1; TRBD1 is a possible D gene (6 bases). This CDR3 contains 14 residues. Germline-derived CDR1 and CDR2 are SEHNR and FQNEAQ (reference sequence). Trimming cost V 5 bases and J 2 bases, with 10 bases left between them. CDR3 sequence: CASSTTGTYNEQFF. The CDR3 nucleotides are TGTGCCAGCAGCACAACAGGGACCTACAATGAGCAGTTCTTC.

In its sample, this clonotype was seen a few times. CDR3: CASSLGGQGSNSPLHF. The CDR3, as DNA: TGTGCCAGCAGCTTAGGTGGCCAGGGGAGTAATTCACCCCTCCACTTT. The J gene is TRBJ1-6, the V gene TRBV11-2; a weak D match, TRBD1 (6 bases). Germline V CDR1 and CDR2: SGHAT, FQNNGV. The CDR3 contains 16 residues. Trimming pared 1 base from V and 6 bases from J, leaving 13 bases between.

This clonotype came up many times. The rearrangement links TRBV5-1 to TRBJ2-3; the match to TRBD1 covers 10 bases. This CDR3 region has 17 residues. The V and J ends lost 3 bases and 0 bases, in that order; junction bases with no gene match: 7. The germline V gene has CDR1 SGHRS and CDR2 YFSETQ. CDR3 residues: CASSSHPGQGSTDTQYF. CDR3 DNA: TGCGCCAGCAGCTCTCATCCGGGACAGGGGAGCACAGATACGCAGTATTTT.

Ten or more counts support this clonotype. The genes are TRBV29-1 and TRBJ2-1, with TRBD2 matching 11 bases. Germline CDR1 and CDR2: SQVTM and ANQGSEA. The CDR3 is 16 residues long. Losses at the gene ends were 3 bases for V and 6 bases for J; bases not matched to a gene: 10. CDR3 loop: CSVDPSLAGVGNEQFF. DNA of the CDR3: TGCAGCGTTGACCCCTCACTAGCGGGGGTCGGCAATGAGCAGTTCTTC.

V is TRBV21-1 and J is TRBJ2-1; TRBD1, the D gene given by the table, was not confirmed from the DNA. TRBV21-1 is flagged as a pseudogene. The CDR3 extends over 13 amino acids. The CDR3 DNA is TGTGCCAGCAGCAAAGCTAACAGGGGTGAGCAGTTCTTC. Translation gives CASSKANRGEQFF.

The chain employs TRBV19 and TRBJ1-6; 7 positions match TRBD1. Trimming at V came to 7 bases and at J to 9 bases, leaving 9 bases not matched to a gene. CDR3 length: 14 amino acids. From germline, CDR1 is LNHDA and CDR2 SQIVND (reference sequence). The CDR3 DNA reads TGTGCCAGTAAGAGGCAGGGGGACGGTTCACCCCTCCACTTT. It encodes CASKRQGDGSPLHF.

The CDR3 region is CASHGRRLAGVPISTDTQYF. CDR3 DNA sequence: TGTGCCAGCCACGGCCGACGCCTAGCGGGAGTACCGATCAGCACAGATACGCAGTATTTT. V gene TRBV2 combines with J gene TRBJ2-3, with 10 bases that match TRBD2. This CDR3 is built from 20 residues. Looked up from germline, CDR1 is SNHLY and CDR2 is FYNNEI. The junction had 20 bases not matched to a gene; V was cut back by 8 bases and J by 0 bases.

In this sample, this clonotype turned up a few times. The chain has TRBV10-3 and TRBJ2-1, with 8 bases lining up with TRBD2. Germline lookup yields CDR1 ENHRY and CDR2 SYGVKD. This CDR3 has 13 residues. Trimming cost V 7 bases and J 8 bases; bases outside gene matches: 7. CDR3 in DNA: TGTGCCATCACCGCCGGGACTAGGTATGAGCAGTTCTTC. Translated: CAITAGTRYEQFF.